This TCR beta chain was obtained from a study of PD-L1 blockade in urothelial cancer (dated by TCRdb to about 2017). Background on the whole study: Every patient began therapy in about 2014 and was given atezolizumab 1,200 mg intravenously every 3 weeks. An ECOG performance status of 0 or 1 was recorded for the patients, and 0 to 3 prior chemotherapy regimens had been received by the patients. The study, an exploratory multi-omic analysis, examined somatic, immune and clinical correlates of response to PD-L1 blockade with atezolizumab in urothelial cancer. Blood samples were analyzed 3 weeks after the start of treatment (second dose) and 6 weeks after the start of treatment. Progression-free survival longer than 6 months counted as durable clinical benefit, and TCR features were additionally tested against both progression-free and overall survival. Blood samples yielded a median of around 150,000 T cells and approximately 83,000 unique TCRs, with median clonality around 0.083. Durable clinical benefit was achieved by nine patients but not by the remaining 20. Pretreatment tumor samples, along with matched peripheral blood collected serially before and after atezolizumab treatment, underwent TCR sequencing. Twenty-nine patients had pretreatment blood TCR-seq, 24 had at least one posttreatment blood collection, and 24 had tumor TCR-seq. In the same patients who had TCR sequencing, pretreatment tumors also underwent whole exome sequencing and RNA sequencing. About 90% of the 29 patients were identified as males with urothelial cancer of bladder origin, and a prior smoking history was reported by 18 of 29 patients.

Interpreted using the paper, the time point label stands for: peripheral blood 6 weeks after treatment start. The cohort comprised 30 or so patients with locally advanced or metastatic urothelial carcinoma treated at Memorial Sloan Kettering on a trial protocol. Peripheral blood mononuclear cells were collected pretreatment and during treatment, with between 1 and 8 total time points per patient. The Qiagen DNeasy Blood extraction kit was used to purify genomic DNA from total PBMCs and tumor samples. Collected pretreatment and during treatment, PBMCs were isolated and stored as previously described. Study-wide conclusions, independent of this receptor: Patients with durable benefit showed greater expansion of tumor-associated TCR clones in peripheral blood 3 weeks after starting treatment (n ≈ 20, p = 0.022). A pretreatment peripheral blood TCR clonality below the median was linked to improved progression-free and overall survival. Because the sample size was small (n of about 30) and many exploratory analyses were performed, the results are intended to be hypothesis-generating.

To estimate absolute template abundance from read counts, synthetic TCR analog templates were spiked into each PCR. TCRbeta CDR3 regions were amplified from genomic DNA with bias-controlled V and J gene primers using the immunoSEQ assay. Sequencing of rearranged TCRbeta segments was performed at approximately 20X coverage. As for the authors' bioinformatics: Sequencing errors were corrected by clustering, and CDR3s were annotated against IMGT so that V, D and J genes could be assigned. Out-of-frame and stop-codon sequences were excluded, and only productive TCRbeta rearrangements were used in downstream analyses. Clonality was calculated as one minus the Shannon entropy normalized by the log of the number of unique productive sequences. Clones differing between time points or between blood and tumor were identified using Fisher's exact test with Benjamini-Hochberg correction, with an adjusted p below 0.01 applied as the threshold. Entries here come from immuneACCESS through TCRdb and include only in-frame sequences with V and J called. Some clones fail to appear in such tables; in the studies checked, an unresolved V gene covers under half of the shortfall, and the cause of the remainder is unknown. V and J calls and clone size are given by that table; D and trimming were obtained from the DNA. Counted in this sample were about 110,000 clones; roughly 90% of them appeared once. Of the sample, 3.5% to 4.5% is held by the ten largest clones.

Germline trimming amounts to 4 bases on V and 9 bases on J, with 6 as the count of junction bases outside the gene matches. Taken from the germline V gene (reference sequence), the CDR1 and CDR2 loops are LNHDA and SQIVND. Counted from cysteine to phenylalanine, this CDR3 has 13 amino acids. Only CDR3 DNA is held: 39 bases, read in frame from base 1. On this clone: The specificity of this receptor is unknown. It has no much larger one-base neighbor in the sample; base qualities were not kept.

The sequence was obtained from a man aged 55 to 69 with urothelial cancer. The sample in question was PBMCs, obtained around atezolizumab (anti-PD-L1) treatment. The chain is assembled from TRBV19 and TRBJ2-1; TRBD2 fits 7 bases in the junction. CDR3 sequence: CASSSVGGTEQFF. DNA sequence: TGTGCCAGTAGTAGTGTGGGGGGGACTGAGCAGTTCTTC.